Detailed here is one TCR beta chain. This entry is derived from a study of blood T cell repertoires in COVID-19. Whole-study context: COVID-19 samples, acute and convalescent, were from the United States, Italy and Spain. In each case, the material was cDNA or gDNA derived from T cells, B-cell-depleted T cells, or PBMCs.

Per the authors' pipeline: Reference gene primer amplification in the assay estimated nucleated cell counts. Method: immunoSEQ multiplex PCR; TCRdb's copy keeps in-frame clones and lacks some. The DNA gave D and trimming, while V, J and clone size come from that table. The sample consists of fewer than 150,000 clones, roughly 85% of them appearing once. The V end lost 1 base, the J end lost 2 bases, and 8 bases lay between the germline ends. CDR3 length equals 14 residues. Germline CDR1 SGHDT, CDR2 YYEEEE. This chain joins TRBV5-6 and TRBJ2-3; the D is unclear. The sequence was collected from a human donor in a cohort sampled during active COVID-19. What was sequenced was peripheral blood. In DNA, the CDR3 is TGTGCCAGCAGCTTGAGTTGGGCCACAGATACGCAGTATTTT. Protein: CASSLSWATDTQYF.